This is a list of T cell receptor beta chains from one sample in a study of blood T cell repertoires in COVID-19. The protocol was immunoSEQ multiplex PCR, while the TCRdb copy is restricted to in-frame clones and leaves out a portion. This sample has around 72,000 clones, with over 80% found just once. Sequencing input: peripheral blood. The receptors were sampled from a woman aged 60 to 75 with acute or convalescent COVID-19. The CDR3 runs from the conserved cysteine through the conserved F or W. The order of the fields is clone size, V gene, D gene, J gene, CDR3 protein, CDR3 DNA. D genes are given only for firm matches. Only some rows state a clone size, as once, few, many or a class for expanded clones.

>-|TRBV29-1|-|TRBJ2-7
CSVGDSYEQYF
TGCAGCGTTGGAGACAGCTACGAGCAGTACTTC
>-|TRBV14|-|TRBJ1-6
CASSQDRRQAYNSPLHF
TGTGCCAGCAGCCAAGATCGTCGACAAGCTTATAATTCACCCCTCCACTTT
>-|TRBV7-2|TRBD2|TRBJ2-1
CASSLRGGSSYNEQFF
TGTGCCAGCAGCTTGCGGGGCGGGAGTTCCTACAATGAGCAGTTCTTC
>-|TRBV4-1|-|TRBJ1-1
CASSQGLGRTEAFF
TGCGCCAGCAGCCAAGGGCTGGGGCGGACTGAAGCTTTCTTT
>few|TRBV5-1|TRBD2|TRBJ2-7
CASSYAGTIYEQYF
TGCGCCAGCAGTTACGCCGGGACTATCTACGAGCAGTACTTC
>-|TRBV4-2|TRBD1|TRBJ1-1
CASSQVEGGLQNTEAFF
TGTGCCAGCAGCCAAGTCGAAGGGGGCCTTCAAAACACTGAAGCTTTCTTT
>once|TRBV29-1|TRBD1|TRBJ1-1
CSVKQGMVNTEAFF
TGCAGCGTCAAACAGGGGATGGTGAACACTGAAGCTTTCTTT
>-|TRBV24-1|-|TRBJ1-1
CATSDLGGREAFF
TGTGCCACCAGTGATTTGGGTGGAAGGGAGGCTTTCTTT
>-|TRBV18|-|TRBJ1-2
CASSPGFEAGYTF
TGTGCCAGCTCACCAGGGTTTGAGGCGGGCTACACCTTC
>-|TRBV6-1|TRBD1|TRBJ2-1
CASSELLAGQGRDEQFF
TGTGCCAGCAGTGAACTTTTAGCGGGACAGGGGAGGGATGAGCAGTTCTTC